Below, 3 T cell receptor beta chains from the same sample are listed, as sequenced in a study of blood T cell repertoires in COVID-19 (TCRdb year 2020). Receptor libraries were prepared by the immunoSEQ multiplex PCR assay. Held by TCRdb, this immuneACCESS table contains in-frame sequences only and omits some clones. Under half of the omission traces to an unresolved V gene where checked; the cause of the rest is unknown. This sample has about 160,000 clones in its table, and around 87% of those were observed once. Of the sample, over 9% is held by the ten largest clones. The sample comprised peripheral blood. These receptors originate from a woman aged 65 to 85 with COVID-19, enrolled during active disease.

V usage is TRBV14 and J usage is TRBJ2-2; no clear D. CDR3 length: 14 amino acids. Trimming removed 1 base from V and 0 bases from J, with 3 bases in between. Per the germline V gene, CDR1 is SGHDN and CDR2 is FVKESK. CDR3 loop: CASSQATNTGELFF. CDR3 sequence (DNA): TGTGCCAGCAGCCAAGCTACGAACACCGGGGAGCTGTTTTTT. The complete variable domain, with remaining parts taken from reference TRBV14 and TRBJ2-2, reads EAGVTQFPSHSVIEKGQTVTLRCDPISGHDNLYWYRRVMGKEIKFLLHFVKESKQDESGMPNNRFLAERTGGTYSTLKVQPAELEDSGVYFCASSQATNTGELFFGEGSRLTVL.

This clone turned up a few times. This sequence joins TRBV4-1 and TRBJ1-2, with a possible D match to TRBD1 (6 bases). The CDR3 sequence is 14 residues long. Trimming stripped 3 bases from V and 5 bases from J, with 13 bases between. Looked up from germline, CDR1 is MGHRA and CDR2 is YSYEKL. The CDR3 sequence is CASSQNQQGYGYTF. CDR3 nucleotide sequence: TGCGCCAGCAGCCAGAATCAACAGGGTTATGGCTACACCTTC.

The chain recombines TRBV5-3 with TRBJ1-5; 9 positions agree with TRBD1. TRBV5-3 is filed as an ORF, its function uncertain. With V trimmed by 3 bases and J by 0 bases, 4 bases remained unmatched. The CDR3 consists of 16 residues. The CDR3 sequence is CARSSGQGFSNQPQHF. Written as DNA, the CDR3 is TGTGCCAGAAGCTCGGGACAGGGTTTTAGCAATCAGCCCCAGCATTTT.